The 32 T cell receptor beta chains below all came from one sample that was sequenced in a study of a mutant IDH1 vaccine in newly diagnosed glioma. These receptors are not linked to any known antigen. As for time point: week 5, during vaccination. Each vaccine dose was 300 ug of mutant IDH1 20-mer peptide, with topical imiquimod. The table came from immunoSEQ multiplex PCR; TCRdb's copy has only in-frame clones and leaves some out. The sample lists roughly 54,000 clones; 75% to 85% were seen once. The input for sequencing was PBMCs, taken from a glioma patient whose treatment included an IDH1 peptide vaccine. These receptors all stem from a man aged 25 to 40 with glioma.

This chain links TRBV7-8 with TRBJ1-1, with D maybe TRBD1 (5 bases). Trimming removed 2 bases from V and 1 base from J, with 20 bases in between. CDR3 size: 18 residues. CDR1 and CDR2 from the germline V gene are SGHVS and FQNEAQ. The DNA of the CDR3 is TGTGCCAGCAGCTTACCTCGGCGGGGGGATATCCAGAACACTGAAGCTTTCTTT. Residues: CASSLPRRGDIQNTEAFF.

V and J are TRBV15 and TRBJ1-5; 9 nucleotides agree with TRBD1. This CDR3 has 15 amino acids. Germline loops: CDR1 LNHNV, CDR2 YYDKDF (reference sequence). V lost 3 bases and J lost 6; bases outside the gene matches: 6. The CDR3 spells CATSSKTGGSQPQHF. CDR3 coding DNA: TGTGCCACCAGCAGCAAGACAGGGGGGAGTCAGCCCCAGCATTTT.

A word on this clone: The same CDR3 arises from other DNA sequences in this sample as well. The rearrangement joins TRBV7-9 to TRBJ2-7; TRBD2 might be the D (5 bases). This CDR3 is 15 amino acids long. In germline, CDR1 is SEHNR, CDR2 FQNEAQ (reference sequence). Trimming pared 4 bases from V and 0 bases from J, leaving 13 bases between. As DNA, the CDR3 is TGTGCCAGCAGCTCGCGTCTGGAGGTCTCCTACGAGCAGTACTTC. Protein: CASSSRLEVSYEQYF.

The chain recombines TRBV11-2 with TRBJ2-4; TRBD1 matches at 10 bases. The CDR3 is 17 residues long. Germline V lookup: CDR1 SGHAT, CDR2 FQNNGV. The V gene end was trimmed by 5 bases and the J gene end by 1 base; junction bases not matched to a gene: 8. The CDR3 loop is CASSLTDRGWAKNIQYF. In DNA form, the CDR3 reads TGTGCCAGCAGCCTGACGGACAGGGGGTGGGCCAAAAACATTCAGTACTTC.

The chain joins TRBV6-5 to TRBJ2-1, with D perhaps TRBD1 or TRBD2 (5 bases each). Trimming took off 5 bases at V and 9 bases at J, with 8 bases between the two ends. Germline values: CDR1 MNHEY, CDR2 SVGAGI. This CDR3 spans 11 amino acids. CDR3 loop: CASSTGGEQFF. The CDR3, as DNA: TGTGCCAGCAGTACAGGAGGTGAGCAGTTCTTC.

The genes are TRBV5-1 and TRBJ2-3; 7 bases agree with TRBD1. V was clipped by 2 bases and J by 4 bases; unmatched bases: 4. CDR1 and CDR2 from the germline V gene are SGHRS and YFSETQ. The CDR3 runs 14 residues. The CDR3: CASSFGQAADTQYF. The CDR3 bases are TGCGCCAGCAGCTTCGGACAGGCGGCAGATACGCAGTATTTT.

This clone was recorded once. V usage is TRBV6-5 and J usage is TRBJ1-1; no definite D call. The germline V gene has CDR1 MNHEY and CDR2 SVGAGI. The CDR3 is made up of 14 amino acids. V was pared by 0 bases and J by 1 base, with 6 bases between. The CDR3 spells CASSYSPGNTEAFF. CDR3 nucleotides: TGTGCCAGCAGTTACTCACCAGGGAACACTGAAGCTTTCTTT.

This clone was seen a single time. V gene TRBV5-1 combines with J gene TRBJ1-6; D is perhaps TRBD1 (5 bases). Deletions cut 5 bases from V and 9 bases from J, with 12 bases between. There are 13 residues in the CDR3. CDR1 is SGHRS and CDR2 is YFSETQ in the germline V gene. In nucleotides, the CDR3 is TGCGCCAGCAGTCAGGGAAGTTCTTCACCCCTCCACTTT. Translating gives CASSQGSSSPLHF.

This chain links TRBV7-9 with TRBJ2-1; maybe TRBD2 (7 bases). Trimming removed 4 bases from V and 0 bases from J, with 13 bases in between. Germline values: CDR1 SEHNR, CDR2 FQNEAQ (reference sequence). The CDR3 covers 16 residues. The DNA for the CDR3 is TGTGCCAGCAGCTCCCACCGGGGGGCCTCCTACAATGAGCAGTTCTTC. Protein: CASSSHRGASYNEQFF.

The sample holds a few counts of this clone. J is TRBJ1-1 and V is TRBV6-5; D gene ambiguous. Trimming removed 5 bases from V and 6 bases from J, with 19 bases in between. There are 15 residues in the CDR3. Germline lookup yields CDR1 MNHEY and CDR2 SVGAGI. CDR3: CASSPPGPLGAEAFF. The CDR3, as DNA: TGTGCCAGCAGTCCGCCGGGCCCCCTGGGCGCTGAAGCTTTCTTT.

The V gene is TRBV5-1, the J gene TRBJ2-1; D uncertain. V was cut by 6 bases and J by 2 bases, with 12 bases left in between. The CDR3 has 14 amino acids. Germline V gene lookup returns CDR1 SGHRS and CDR2 YFSETQ. CDR3 in amino acids: CASTMPEPYNEQFF. As DNA, the CDR3 is TGCGCCAGCACCATGCCAGAGCCCTACAATGAGCAGTTCTTC. The variable domain in full, with the rest retrieved from reference TRBV5-1 and TRBJ2-1, is KAGVTQTPRYLIKTRGQQVTLSCSPISGHRSVSWYQQTPGQGLQFLFEYFSETQRNKGNFPGRFSGRQFSNSRSEMNVSTLELGDSALYLCASTMPEPYNEQFFGPGTRLTVL.

The V and J genes are TRBV7-6 and TRBJ1-3; D is unresolved. Germline values: CDR1 SGHVS, CDR2 FNYEAQ. The CDR3 is 14 amino acids. Trimming pared 5 bases from V and 4 bases from J, leaving 12 bases between. CDR3 nucleotide sequence: TGTGCCAGCAGCCCCGAACCCGGCGGAAACACCATATATTTT. Encoded protein: CASSPEPGGNTIYF.

This chain links TRBV5-1 with TRBJ1-1; D remains unclear. V lost 4 bases to trimming and J lost 1 base, with 14 bases between them. In germline, CDR1 is SGHRS, CDR2 YFSETQ. This CDR3 is built from 15 residues. The CDR3 sequence is CASSDQRRWNTEAFF. The CDR3, as DNA: TGCGCCAGCAGCGATCAACGAAGGTGGAACACTGAAGCTTTCTTT.

The chain combines TRBV5-1 with TRBJ1-5, with a possible D match to TRBD1 (6 bases). Germline V gene lookup returns CDR1 SGHRS and CDR2 YFSETQ. Between the trimmed V and J ends, which lost 4 bases and 3 bases, there was a span of 11 bases. The CDR3 spans 14 residues. This CDR3 is CASSLTGYNQPQHF. In nucleotides, the CDR3 is TGCGCCAGCAGCCTGACAGGCTACAATCAGCCCCAGCATTTT. The variable domain in full, completed from reference TRBV5-1 and TRBJ1-5, reads KAGVTQTPRYLIKTRGQQVTLSCSPISGHRSVSWYQQTPGQGLQFLFEYFSETQRNKGNFPGRFSGRQFSNSRSEMNVSTLELGDSALYLCASSLTGYNQPQHFGDGTRLSIL.

This sequence joins TRBV6-6 and TRBJ1-5; D remains ambiguous. V was pared by 2 bases and J by 2 bases, with 10 bases between. This CDR3 is built from 15 residues. CDR1 and CDR2 (germline): MNHNY, SVGAGI (reference sequence). The CDR3 nucleotides read TGTGCCAGCAGTTACGCCCGGCCCGGCAATCAGCCCCAGCATTTT. As protein: CASSYARPGNQPQHF.

The chain carries TRBV4-1 and TRBJ1-5, with 12 bases lining up with TRBD1. V was clipped by 0 bases and J by 6 bases; unmatched bases: 6. CDR1 is MGHRA and CDR2 is YSYEKL in the germline V gene. This CDR3 region has 17 residues. CDR3 in amino acids: CASSQDPGTGGLQPQHF. Here the CDR3 DNA reads TGCGCCAGCAGCCAAGACCCCGGGACAGGGGGCCTTCAGCCCCAGCATTTT.

This chain joins TRBV7-6 and TRBJ1-2; TRBD1 might be the D (5 bases). Germline V lookup: CDR1 SGHVS, CDR2 FNYEAQ. The CDR3 sequence is 14 residues long. Deletions cut 5 bases from V and 8 bases from J, with 18 bases between. Here the CDR3 reads CASSPDEGLRGYTF. CDR3 DNA: TGTGCCAGCAGCCCTGATGAGGGGCTTAGAGGCTACACCTTC.

This chain uses TRBV6-1 with TRBJ1-6, with TRBD1 as a possible D gene (6 bases). The length of the CDR3 is 13 residues. The V end was cut by 4 bases, the J end by 6 bases, with 7 bases between. In germline, CDR1 is MNHNS, CDR2 SASEGT. CDR3 sequence: CASSGTVNSPLHF. The CDR3 nucleotides read TGTGCCAGCAGTGGGACAGTTAATTCACCCCTCCACTTT.

The rearrangement uses TRBV6-1 and TRBJ1-5; D perhaps matches TRBD1 (6 bases). The CDR3 runs to 15 residues. From germline, CDR1 is MNHNS and CDR2 SASEGT. Trimming left V 8 bases short and J 7 bases short, with 21 bases between. The CDR3 nucleotides are TGTGCCAGCGCCGGTTTGGGGGCAGTAAGGCAGCCCCAGCATTTT. Translated, it gives CASAGLGAVRQPQHF.

The gene calls are TRBV6-1 and TRBJ2-5; 9 bases are shared with TRBD2. V shed 2 bases and J 2 bases; nucleotides not matched to a gene: 15. Germline values: CDR1 MNHNS, CDR2 SASEGT. The CDR3 totals 19 residues. CDR3 in DNA: TGTGCCAGCAGTGAATTCCCCGAGATAGCGGGGGCTTTTCAAGAGACCCAGTACTTC. Its translation is CASSEFPEIAGAFQETQYF.

This clone was counted a single time. This rearrangement joins TRBV5-1 to TRBJ2-7; TRBD1 aligns across 7 bases. This CDR3 is 14 amino acids long. The trim removed 1 base at V and 2 bases at J, leaving 3 bases unmatched. In germline, CDR1 is SGHRS, CDR2 YFSETQ. CDR3 amino acids: CASSLTGTAYEQYF. In DNA, the CDR3 is TGCGCCAGCAGCTTGACCGGGACAGCCTACGAGCAGTACTTC. Full variable domain (remainder filled in from reference TRBV5-1 and TRBJ2-7): KAGVTQTPRYLIKTRGQQVTLSCSPISGHRSVSWYQQTPGQGLQFLFEYFSETQRNKGNFPGRFSGRQFSNSRSEMNVSTLELGDSALYLCASSLTGTAYEQYFGPGTRLTVT.

This rearrangement joins TRBV19 to TRBJ1-4, with D possibly matching TRBD1 (5 bases). CDR1 and CDR2 from the germline V gene are LNHDA and SQIVND (reference sequence). CDR3 length equals 14 residues. V was clipped by 10 bases and J by 6 bases, with 18 bases between them. The chain's CDR3 is CATLSRGRDEKLFF. The CDR3, as DNA: TGTGCCACCCTTTCTCGGGGCAGGGATGAAAAACTGTTTTTT.

The V call is TRBV6-6, the J call TRBJ2-5; D tentatively reads TRBD1 or TRBD2 (5 bases each). Trimming pared 0 bases from V and 4 bases from J, leaving 9 bases between. CDR1 and CDR2 from the germline V gene are MNHNY and SVGAGI (reference sequence). The length of the CDR3 is 14 residues. Here the CDR3 reads CASSYSGELETQYF. In DNA, the CDR3 is TGTGCCAGCAGTTACTCGGGGGAATTAGAGACCCAGTACTTC.

The chain joins TRBV5-4 to TRBJ1-5; 7 bases match TRBD1. Germline CDR1 SGHNT, CDR2 YYREEE (reference sequence). This CDR3 is built from 14 residues. J gave up 5 bases and V 2 bases, and 4 bases lay outside the gene matches. The DNA for the CDR3 is TGTGCCAGCAGCTTAGGGACAGTCGATCAGCCCCAGCATTTT. The encoded protein is CASSLGTVDQPQHF. Full variable domain (rest looked up from reference TRBV5-4 and TRBJ1-5): ETGVTQSPTHLIKTRGQQVTLRCSSQSGHNTVSWYQQALGQGPQFIFQYYREEENGRGNFPPRFSGLQFPNYSSELNVNALELDDSALYLCASSLGTVDQPQHFGDGTRLSIL.

The CDR3 here is CASSQGREQYF. The CDR3 nucleotides read TGTGCCAGCAGCCAAGGCCGGGAGCAGTACTTC. V is TRBV6-5 and J is TRBJ2-7; D gene ambiguous. V gave up 6 bases and J gave up 7 bases, with 10 bases separating them. CDR1 and CDR2 (germline): MNHEY, SVGAGI. The CDR3 is 11 amino acids.

The V and J genes are TRBV2 and TRBJ1-5, with D tentatively TRBD1 (5 bases). V gave up 7 bases and J gave up 4 bases, with 17 bases separating them. The germline CDR1 and CDR2 sequences are SNHLY and FYNNEI. There are 15 residues in the CDR3. The CDR3 DNA reads as TGTGCCAGCACCAAAGAAGGGACCGTAAATCAGCCCCAGCATTTT. Amino acids: CASTKEGTVNQPQHF.

This clone occurred once. The rearrangement uses TRBV4-2 and TRBJ2-7; possible D gene TRBD1, 6 bases. Per germline, CDR1 LGHNA and CDR2 YNFKEQ. The CDR3 contains 20 residues. The V gene lost 1 base and the J gene lost 1 base, with 26 bases spanning the gap. CDR3 sequence reads: CASSQVGFLRQGTLSYEQYF. The CDR3 DNA sequence: TGTGCCAGCAGCCAAGTAGGCTTCTTACGGCAGGGGACATTATCCTACGAGCAGTACTTC.

The gene calls are TRBV14 and TRBJ1-1, with D tentatively TRBD1 (5 bases). The germline V gene has CDR1 SGHDN and CDR2 FVKESK. Trimming cost V 1 base and J 12 bases, with 12 bases left between them. This CDR3 is 12 amino acids long. The CDR3 nucleotides read TGTGCCAGCAGCCAAGTAAACAGGCAGACTTTCTTT. It yields the protein CASSQVNRQTFF.

This clone was seen a single time. The gene calls are TRBV6-5 and TRBJ1-1; tentatively, D is TRBD1 (5 bases). The CDR3 contains 13 residues. Germline V gives CDR1 MNHEY, CDR2 SVGAGI. The ends were cut back, 6 bases at V and 3 bases at J, with 11 bases in the middle. The CDR3: CASSPTGDTEAFF. The CDR3 DNA reads TGTGCCAGCAGCCCAACAGGAGACACTGAAGCTTTCTTT.

The chain uses TRBV4-1 and TRBJ1-1; perhaps TRBD1 as D (6 bases). The CDR3 covers 15 residues. V was cut by 0 bases and J by 2 bases, with 10 bases left in between. CDR1 and CDR2 (germline): MGHRA, YSYEKL. The CDR3 sequence: CASSQDWGANTEAFF. The CDR3 nucleotides read TGCGCCAGCAGCCAAGACTGGGGGGCCAACACTGAAGCTTTCTTT.

The gene calls are TRBV6-6 and TRBJ1-3; no clear D. Germline assignment: CDR1 MNHNY and CDR2 SVGAGI (reference sequence). The CDR3 extends over 15 amino acids. The V end lost 2 bases, the J end lost 3 bases, and 11 bases lay between the germline ends. The CDR3 here is CASSYTTRRGNTIYF. CDR3 sequence (DNA): TGTGCCAGCAGTTACACCACCAGGCGTGGAAACACCATATATTTT.

This chain joins TRBV7-8 and TRBJ2-5; either TRBD1 or TRBD2 may fit D (5 bases each). The CDR3 runs 15 residues. The germline V gene has CDR1 SGHVS and CDR2 FQNEAQ. Trimming removed 3 bases at V and 7 bases at J, with 18 bases between. For the CDR3, the DNA is TGTGCCAGCAGCTTCCGGGACGCCAAATATCGGACCCAGTACTTC. This codes for CASSFRDAKYRTQYF.